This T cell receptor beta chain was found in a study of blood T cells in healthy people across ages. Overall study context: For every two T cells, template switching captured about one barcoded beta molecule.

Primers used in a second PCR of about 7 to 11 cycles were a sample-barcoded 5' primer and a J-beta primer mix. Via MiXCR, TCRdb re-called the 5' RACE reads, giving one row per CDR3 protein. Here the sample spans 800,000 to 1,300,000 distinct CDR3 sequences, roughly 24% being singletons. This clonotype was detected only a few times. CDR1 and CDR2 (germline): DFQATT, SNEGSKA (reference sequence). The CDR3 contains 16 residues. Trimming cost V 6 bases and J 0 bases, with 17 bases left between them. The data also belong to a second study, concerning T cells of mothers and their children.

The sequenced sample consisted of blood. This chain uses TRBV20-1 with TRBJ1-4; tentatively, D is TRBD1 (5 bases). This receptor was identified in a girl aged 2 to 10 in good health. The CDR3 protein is CSALLGGTPTNEKLFF. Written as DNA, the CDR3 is TGCAGTGCCCTACTGGGGGGGACCCCAACTAATGAAAAACTGTTTTTT.